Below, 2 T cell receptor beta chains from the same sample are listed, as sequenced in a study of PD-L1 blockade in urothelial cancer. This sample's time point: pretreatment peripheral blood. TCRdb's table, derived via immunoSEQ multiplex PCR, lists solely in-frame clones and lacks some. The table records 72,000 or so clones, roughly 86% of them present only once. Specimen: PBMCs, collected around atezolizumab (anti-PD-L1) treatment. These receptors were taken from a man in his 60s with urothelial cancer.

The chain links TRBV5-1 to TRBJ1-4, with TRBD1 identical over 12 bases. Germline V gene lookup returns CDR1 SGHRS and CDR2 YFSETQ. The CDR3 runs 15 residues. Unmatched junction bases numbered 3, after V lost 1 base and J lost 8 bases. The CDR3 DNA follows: TGCGCCAGCAGCTTGCCCGGGACAGGGGGCGAAAAACTGTTTTTT. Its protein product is CASSLPGTGGEKLFF. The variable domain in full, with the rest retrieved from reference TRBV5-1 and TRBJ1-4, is KAGVTQTPRYLIKTRGQQVTLSCSPISGHRSVSWYQQTPGQGLQFLFEYFSETQRNKGNFPGRFSGRQFSNSRSEMNVSTLELGDSALYLCASSLPGTGGEKLFFGSGTQLSVL.

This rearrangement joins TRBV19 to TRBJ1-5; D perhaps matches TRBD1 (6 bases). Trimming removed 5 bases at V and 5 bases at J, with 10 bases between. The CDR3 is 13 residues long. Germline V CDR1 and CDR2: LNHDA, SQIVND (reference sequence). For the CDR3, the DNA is TGTGCCAGTAGTCGGGACATTCATCAGCCCCAGCATTTT. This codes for CASSRDIHQPQHF.